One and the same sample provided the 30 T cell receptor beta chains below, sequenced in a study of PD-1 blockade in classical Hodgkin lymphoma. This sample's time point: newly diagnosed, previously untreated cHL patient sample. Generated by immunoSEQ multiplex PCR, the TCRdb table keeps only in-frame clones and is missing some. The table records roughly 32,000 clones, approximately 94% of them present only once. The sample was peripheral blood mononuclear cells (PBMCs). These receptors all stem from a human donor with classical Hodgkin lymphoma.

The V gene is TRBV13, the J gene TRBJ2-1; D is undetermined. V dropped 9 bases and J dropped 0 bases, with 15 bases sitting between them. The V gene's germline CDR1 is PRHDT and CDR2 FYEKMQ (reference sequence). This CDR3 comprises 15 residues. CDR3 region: CASSWALSSYNEQFF. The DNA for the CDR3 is TGTGCCAGTAGTTGGGCGCTTAGCTCCTACAATGAGCAGTTCTTC.

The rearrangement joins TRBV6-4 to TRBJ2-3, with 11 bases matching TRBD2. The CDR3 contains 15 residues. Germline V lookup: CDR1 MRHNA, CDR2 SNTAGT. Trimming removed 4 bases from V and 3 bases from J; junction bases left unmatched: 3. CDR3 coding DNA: TGTGCCAGCAGTGTCACTAGCGGGAGTACAGATACGCAGTATTTT. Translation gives CASSVTSGSTDTQYF.

CDR3 DNA: TGTGCCAGCAGCTTTGCGGGACCAGGGGATGAGCAGTTCTTC. Protein product: CASSFAGPGDEQFF. This chain uses TRBV5-4 with TRBJ2-1, with D possibly being TRBD1 or TRBD2 (6 bases each). This CDR3 has 14 amino acids. The V gene lost 2 bases and the J gene lost 8 bases, with 14 bases spanning the gap. CDR1 is SGHNT, CDR2 YYREEE, per germline (reference sequence).

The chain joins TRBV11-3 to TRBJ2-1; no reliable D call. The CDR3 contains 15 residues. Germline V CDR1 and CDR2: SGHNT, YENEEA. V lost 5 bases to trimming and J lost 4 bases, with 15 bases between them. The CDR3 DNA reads TGTGCCAGCAGCCCCCTAAGGGCAGCTTACAATGAGCAGTTCTTC. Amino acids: CASSPLRAAYNEQFF.

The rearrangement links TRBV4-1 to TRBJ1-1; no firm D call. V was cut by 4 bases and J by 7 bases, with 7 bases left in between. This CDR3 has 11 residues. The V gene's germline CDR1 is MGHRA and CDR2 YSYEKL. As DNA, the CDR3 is TGCGCCAGCAGCCGCCGGGGTGAAGCTTTCTTT. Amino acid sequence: CASSRRGEAFF.

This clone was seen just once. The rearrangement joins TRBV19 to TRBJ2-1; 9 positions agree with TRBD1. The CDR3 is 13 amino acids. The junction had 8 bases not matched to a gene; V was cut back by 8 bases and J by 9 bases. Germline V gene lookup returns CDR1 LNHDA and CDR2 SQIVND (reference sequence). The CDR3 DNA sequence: TGTGCCAGTGGATTAACAGGGGGCCGTGAGCAGTTCTTC. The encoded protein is CASGLTGGREQFF.

DNA for the CDR3: TGTGCCAGCAGTGAGGGAAGAGATTTGGAGACCCAGTACTTC. Translation: CASSEGRDLETQYF. The chain links TRBV6-1 to TRBJ2-5, with D unresolved. Germline V lookup: CDR1 MNHNS, CDR2 SASEGT. The CDR3 sequence is 14 residues long. Deletions cut 3 bases from V and 5 bases from J, with 13 bases between.

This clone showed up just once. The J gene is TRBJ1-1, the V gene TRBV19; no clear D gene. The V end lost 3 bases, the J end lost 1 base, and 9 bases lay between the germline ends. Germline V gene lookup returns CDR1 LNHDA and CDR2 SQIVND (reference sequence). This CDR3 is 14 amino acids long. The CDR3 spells CASSITRPNTEAFF. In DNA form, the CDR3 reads TGTGCCAGTAGTATCACCCGTCCGAACACTGAAGCTTTCTTT.

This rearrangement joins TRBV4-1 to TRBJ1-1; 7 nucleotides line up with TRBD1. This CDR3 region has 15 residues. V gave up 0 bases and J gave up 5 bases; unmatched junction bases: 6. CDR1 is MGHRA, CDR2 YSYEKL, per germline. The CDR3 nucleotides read TGCGCCAGCAGCCAAGAAGCGACAGGGTGGACTGAAGCTTTCTTT. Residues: CASSQEATGWTEAFF.

The CDR3 loop reads CASSVRGGETQYF. In DNA form, the CDR3 reads TGTGCCAGCAGCGTACGGGGAGGGGAGACCCAGTACTTC. The V gene is TRBV9, the J gene TRBJ2-5; TRBD2 matches at 7 bases. V dropped 1 base and J dropped 5; count of bases not matched to a gene: 2. This CDR3 contains 13 residues. The germline CDR1 and CDR2 sequences are SGDLS and YYNGEE.

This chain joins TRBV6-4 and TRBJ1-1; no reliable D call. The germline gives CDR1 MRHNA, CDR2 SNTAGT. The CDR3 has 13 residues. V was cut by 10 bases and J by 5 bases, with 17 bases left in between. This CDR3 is CATPGRSETEAFF. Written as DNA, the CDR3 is TGTGCCACCCCCGGACGCTCAGAGACTGAAGCTTTCTTT.

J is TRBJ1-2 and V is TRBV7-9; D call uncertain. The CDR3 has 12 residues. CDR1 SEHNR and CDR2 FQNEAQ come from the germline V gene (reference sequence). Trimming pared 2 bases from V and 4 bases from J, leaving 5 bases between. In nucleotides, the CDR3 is TGTGCCAGCAGCTTAAACGTCTATGGCTACACCTTC. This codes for CASSLNVYGYTF.

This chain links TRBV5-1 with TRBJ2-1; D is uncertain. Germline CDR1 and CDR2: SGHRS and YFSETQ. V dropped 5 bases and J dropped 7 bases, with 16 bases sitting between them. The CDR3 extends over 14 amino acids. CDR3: CASSPWVTWNEQFF. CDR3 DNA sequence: TGCGCCAGCAGTCCCTGGGTCACCTGGAATGAGCAGTTCTTC.

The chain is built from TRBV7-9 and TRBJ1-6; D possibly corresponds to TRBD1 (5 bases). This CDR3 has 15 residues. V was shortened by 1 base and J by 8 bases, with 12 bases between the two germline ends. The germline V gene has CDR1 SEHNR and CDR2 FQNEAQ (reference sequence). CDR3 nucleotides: TGTGCCAGCAGCTTAGTCGCAGGGAAATATTCACCCCTCCACTTT. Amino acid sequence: CASSLVAGKYSPLHF. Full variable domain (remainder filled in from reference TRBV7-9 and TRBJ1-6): DTGVSQNPRHKITKRGQNVTFRCDPISEHNRLYWYRQTLGQGPEFLTYFQNEAQLEKSRLLSDRFSAERPKGSFSTLEIQRTEQGDSAMYLCASSLVAGKYSPLHFGNGTRLTVT.

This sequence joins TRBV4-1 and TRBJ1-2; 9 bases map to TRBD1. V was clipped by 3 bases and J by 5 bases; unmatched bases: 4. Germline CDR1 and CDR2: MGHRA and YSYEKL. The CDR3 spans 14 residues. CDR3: CASSQDRGEYGYTF. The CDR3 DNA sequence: TGCGCCAGCAGCCAGGACAGGGGAGAGTATGGCTACACCTTC.

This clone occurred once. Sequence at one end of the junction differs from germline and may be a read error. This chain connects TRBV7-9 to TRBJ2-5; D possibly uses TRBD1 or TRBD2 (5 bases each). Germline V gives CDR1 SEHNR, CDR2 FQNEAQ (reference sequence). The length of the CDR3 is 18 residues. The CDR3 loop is CASSLFLQRGAYPEAQYF. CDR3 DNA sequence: TGTGCCAGCAGCTTATTTCTACAGAGGGGCGCTTATCCAGAGGCCCAGTACTTC.

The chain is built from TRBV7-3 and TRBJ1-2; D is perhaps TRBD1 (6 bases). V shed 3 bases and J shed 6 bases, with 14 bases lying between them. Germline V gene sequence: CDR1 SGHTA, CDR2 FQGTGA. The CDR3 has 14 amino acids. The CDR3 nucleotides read TGTGCCAGCAGCTTGGGTCGGGCAGGGGATGGCTACACCTTC. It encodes CASSLGRAGDGYTF.

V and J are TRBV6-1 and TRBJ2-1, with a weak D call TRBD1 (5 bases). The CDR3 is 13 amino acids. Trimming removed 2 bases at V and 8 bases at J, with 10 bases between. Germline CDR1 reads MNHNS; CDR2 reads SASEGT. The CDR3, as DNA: TGTGCCAGCAGTGAATACAGGATGGATGAGCAGTTCTTC. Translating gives CASSEYRMDEQFF.

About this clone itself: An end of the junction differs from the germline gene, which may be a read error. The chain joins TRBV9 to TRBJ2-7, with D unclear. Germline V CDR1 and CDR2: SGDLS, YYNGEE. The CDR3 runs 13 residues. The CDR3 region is CASSVGAAGQFEF. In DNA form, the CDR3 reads TGTGCCAGCAGCGTAGGGGCCGCCGGCCAATTTGAATTC.

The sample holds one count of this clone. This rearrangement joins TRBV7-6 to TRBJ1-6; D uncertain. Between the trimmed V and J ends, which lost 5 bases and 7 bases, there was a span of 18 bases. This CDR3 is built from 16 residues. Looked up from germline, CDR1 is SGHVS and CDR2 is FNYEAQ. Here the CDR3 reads CASSPTSRRLNSPLHF. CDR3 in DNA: TGTGCCAGCAGCCCGACAAGTCGGAGGTTGAATTCACCCCTCCACTTT.

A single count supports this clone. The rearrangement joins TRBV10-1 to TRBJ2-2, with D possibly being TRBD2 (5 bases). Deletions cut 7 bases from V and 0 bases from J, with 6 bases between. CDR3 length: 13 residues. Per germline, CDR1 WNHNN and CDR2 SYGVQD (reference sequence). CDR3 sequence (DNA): TGCGCCAGCACGAGGGCGAACACCGGGGAGCTGTTTTTT. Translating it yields CASTRANTGELFF.

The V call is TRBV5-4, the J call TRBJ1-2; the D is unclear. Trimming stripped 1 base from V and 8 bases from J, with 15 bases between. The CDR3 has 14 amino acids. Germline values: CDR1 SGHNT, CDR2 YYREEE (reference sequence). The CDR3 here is CASSLTVRRRGYTF. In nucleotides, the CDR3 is TGTGCCAGCAGCTTGACCGTGAGGAGACGGGGCTACACCTTC.

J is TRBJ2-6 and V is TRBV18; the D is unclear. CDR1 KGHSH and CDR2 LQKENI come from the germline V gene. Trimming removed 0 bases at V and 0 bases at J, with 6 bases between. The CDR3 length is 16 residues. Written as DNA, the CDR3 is TGTGCCAGCTCACCACCGTGGGTCTCTGGGGCCAACGTCCTGACTTTC. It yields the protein CASSPPWVSGANVLTF.

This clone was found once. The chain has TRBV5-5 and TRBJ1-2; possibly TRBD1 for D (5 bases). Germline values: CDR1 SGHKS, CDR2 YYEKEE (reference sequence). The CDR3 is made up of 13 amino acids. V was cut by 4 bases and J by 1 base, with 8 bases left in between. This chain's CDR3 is CASSQQVNYGYTF. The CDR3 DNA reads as TGTGCCAGCAGCCAACAGGTTAACTATGGCTACACCTTC.

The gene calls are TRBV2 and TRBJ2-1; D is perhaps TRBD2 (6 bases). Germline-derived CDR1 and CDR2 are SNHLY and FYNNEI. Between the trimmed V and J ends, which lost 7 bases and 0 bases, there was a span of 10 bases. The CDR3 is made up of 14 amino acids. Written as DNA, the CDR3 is TGTGCCAGCAATAGCGGAAGCTCCTACAATGAGCAGTTCTTC. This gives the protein CASNSGSSYNEQFF. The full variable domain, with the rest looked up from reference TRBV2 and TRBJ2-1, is EPEVTQTPSHQVTQMGQEVILRCVPISNHLYFYWYRQILGQKVEFLVSFYNNEISEKSEIFDDQFSVERPDGSNFTLKIRSTKLEDSAMYFCASNSGSSYNEQFFGPGTRLTVL.

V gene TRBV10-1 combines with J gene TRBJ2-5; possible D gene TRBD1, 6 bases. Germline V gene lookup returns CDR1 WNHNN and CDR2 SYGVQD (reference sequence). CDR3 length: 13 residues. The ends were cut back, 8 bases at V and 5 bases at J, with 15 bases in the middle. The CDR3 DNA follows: TGCGCCAGCGGTAACCCAGGGGCCGAGACCCAGTACTTC. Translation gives CASGNPGAETQYF.

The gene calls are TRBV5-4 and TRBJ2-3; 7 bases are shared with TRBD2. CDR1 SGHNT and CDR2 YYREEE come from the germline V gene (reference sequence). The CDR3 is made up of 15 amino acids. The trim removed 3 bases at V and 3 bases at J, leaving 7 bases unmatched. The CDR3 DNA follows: TGTGCCAGCAGCTACCCCCAGCGGGGAACAGATACGCAGTATTTT. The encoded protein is CASSYPQRGTDTQYF.

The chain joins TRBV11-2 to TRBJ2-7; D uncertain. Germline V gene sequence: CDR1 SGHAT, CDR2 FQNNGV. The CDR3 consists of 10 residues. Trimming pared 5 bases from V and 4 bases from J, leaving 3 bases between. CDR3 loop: CASSIYEQYF. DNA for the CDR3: TGTGCCAGCAGCATATACGAGCAGTACTTC. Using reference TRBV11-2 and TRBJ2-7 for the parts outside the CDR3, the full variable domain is EAGVAQSPRYKIIEKRQSVAFWCNPISGHATLYWYQQILGQGPKLLIQFQNNGVVDDSQLPKDRFSAERLKGVDSTLKIQPAKLEDSAVYLCASSIYEQYFGPGTRLTVT.

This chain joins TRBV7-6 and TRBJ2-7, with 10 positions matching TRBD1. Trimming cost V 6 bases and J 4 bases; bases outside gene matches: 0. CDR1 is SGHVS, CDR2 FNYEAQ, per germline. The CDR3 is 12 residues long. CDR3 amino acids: CASRGQGYEQYF. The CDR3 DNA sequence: TGTGCCAGCAGGGGACAGGGGTACGAGCAGTACTTC.

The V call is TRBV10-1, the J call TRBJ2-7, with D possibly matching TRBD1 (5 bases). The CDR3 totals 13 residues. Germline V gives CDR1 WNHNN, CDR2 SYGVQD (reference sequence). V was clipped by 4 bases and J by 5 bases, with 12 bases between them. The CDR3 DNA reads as TGCGCCAGCAGTGCGGACAAAAGCGACGAGCAGTACTTC. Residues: CASSADKSDEQYF.